This entry lists 15 T cell receptor beta chains sequenced from one sample in a study of vaccination and CD4 T cells after COVID-19. Sequence data for DNA of cultured CD4+ T cells were generated by the Oncomine TCR Beta short-read assay. TCRdb re-called the PCR reads through MiXCR, storing one row per CDR3 protein. Of approximately 11,000 distinct CDR3 sequences listed, around 58% are singletons. No antigen is known for these receptors. Regarding treatment: roughly nine-day PBMC culture with coronavirus spike peptide pools or control peptides (ViraFEST assay). Specimen: CD4+ T cells from blood, cultured in vitro. The origin of the receptors is a human donor who had recovered from COVID-19.

This chain uses TRBV6-1 with TRBJ1-1, with 7 bases that match TRBD1. V lost 6 bases, J lost 2 bases, and 6 bases stayed unmatched. Germline loops: CDR1 MNHNS, CDR2 SASEGT. CDR3 length: 14 residues. CDR3 residues: CASRQGQLNTEAFF. CDR3 DNA: TGTGCCAGCAGGCAGGGACAGCTAAACACTGAAGCTTTCTTT.

The chain links TRBV6-2 or TRBV6-3 to TRBJ1-2; tentatively, D is TRBD1 (5 bases). The V gene's germline CDR1 is MNHEY and CDR2 SVGEGT. Trimming pared 2 bases from V and 3 bases from J, leaving 19 bases between. This CDR3 spans 17 amino acids. CDR3 coding DNA: TGTGCCAGCAGTTACCTAGGGGCGATCCTCGAGGACTATGGCTACACCTTC. Residues: CASSYLGAILEDYGYTF.

This sequence joins TRBV20-1 and TRBJ2-7, with TRBD1 matching over 7 bases. The CDR3 has 12 amino acids. V lost 6 bases, J lost 3 bases, and 5 bases stayed unmatched. Germline CDR1 and CDR2: DFQATT and SNEGSKA (reference sequence). The CDR3 DNA reads as TGCAGTGCCCCGAGACAGGGCTACGAGCAGTACTTC. Protein: CSAPRQGYEQYF.

The V call is TRBV7-2, the J call TRBJ2-7, with D maybe TRBD2 (5 bases). Germline V gene data show CDR1 as SGHTA and CDR2 as FQGNSA. The ends were cut back, 4 bases at V and 2 bases at J, with 9 bases in the middle. The CDR3 is 13 amino acids. CDR3: CASSSSGAYEQYF. For the CDR3, the DNA is TGTGCCAGCAGCTCCTCCGGGGCCTACGAGCAGTACTTC.

The chain carries TRBV7-8 and TRBJ1-2; D unclear. With 1 base removed from V and 1 base from J, the gap between germline ends came to 4 bases. CDR1 is SGHVS and CDR2 is FQNEAQ in the germline V gene. The CDR3 runs 13 residues. This CDR3 is CASSLGINYGYTF. The CDR3 DNA reads TGTGCCAGCAGCTTAGGGATTAACTATGGCTACACCTTC.

The rearrangement uses TRBV15 and TRBJ1-4; D is undetermined. Between the trimmed V and J ends, which lost 0 bases and 5 bases, there was a span of 13 bases. CDR1 is LNHNV and CDR2 is YYDKDF in the germline V gene (reference sequence). The CDR3 contains 16 residues. CDR3 in DNA: TGTGCCACCAGCAGAGATCTGGACGGTCGGAATGAAAAACTGTTTTTT. This codes for CATSRDLDGRNEKLFF.

The chain uses TRBV7-8 and TRBJ2-1; 8 bases map to TRBD2. The CDR3 loop spans 16 amino acids. V lost 0 bases, J lost 0 bases, and 1 base stayed unmatched. Germline V lookup: CDR1 SGHVS, CDR2 FQNEAQ. CDR3: CASSLALAGSYNEQFF. CDR3 bases: TGTGCCAGCAGCTTAGCCCTAGCGGGCTCCTACAATGAGCAGTTCTTC.

This rearrangement joins TRBV10-1 to TRBJ2-3, with D hard to call. Trimming took 0 bases from V and 0 from J, leaving 7 bases between them. The CDR3 covers 15 residues. Germline V gene sequence: CDR1 WNHNN, CDR2 SYGVQD (reference sequence). The DNA for the CDR3 is TGCGCCAGCAGTGAGTCCGACAAAAGCACAGATACGCAGTATTTT. It translates to CASSESDKSTDTQYF.

V usage is TRBV24-1 and J usage is TRBJ2-5; tentative D call: TRBD1 (6 bases). Germline V gene lookup returns CDR1 KGHDR and CDR2 SFDVKD. The V end lost 7 bases, the J end lost 7 bases, and 15 bases lay between the germline ends. The CDR3 extends over 13 amino acids. CDR3 in DNA: TGTGCCACCAGCCCCAGGGGTTGGGTGACCCAGTACTTC. Residues: CATSPRGWVTQYF.

The chain is built from TRBV20-1 and TRBJ2-2, with 9 bases that match TRBD2. From germline, CDR1 is DFQATT and CDR2 SNEGSKA (reference sequence). This CDR3 is built from 17 residues. The J segment lost 6 bases and the V segment lost 3 bases, leaving 14 bases of the junction unmatched. The CDR3 nucleotides read TGCAGTGCTAGCCAATCCAGTCCGGGACTAGCCCCCGGGGAGCTGTTTTTT. Its translation: CSASQSSPGLAPGELFF.

This chain joins TRBV5-4 and TRBJ1-4, with 7 bases matching TRBD1. The J segment lost 7 bases and the V segment lost 4 bases, leaving 7 bases of the junction unmatched. The CDR3 loop spans 14 amino acids. Per the germline V gene, CDR1 is SGHNT and CDR2 is YYREEE (reference sequence). The DNA for the CDR3 is TGTGCCAGCAGCGTAAGGGGGCTTGGTGAAAAACTGTTTTTT. Protein product: CASSVRGLGEKLFF.

With respect to this clonotype: A much more abundant neighbour one base away suggests this may be a read error. The V gene is TRBV6-1, the J gene TRBJ1-6, with D unresolved. This CDR3 has 13 amino acids. Germline values: CDR1 MNHNS, CDR2 SASEGT. Here the CDR3 DNA reads TGTGTCAGCAGTGGGCAGGATGTTTCACCCCTCCACTTT. Encoded protein: CVSSGQDVSPLHF.

The V gene is TRBV19, the J gene TRBJ2-7; D is tentatively TRBD1 or TRBD2 (5 bases each). CDR3 length equals 14 residues. The germline gives CDR1 LNHDA, CDR2 SQIVND (reference sequence). Trimming stripped 5 bases from V and 0 bases from J, with 11 bases between. CDR3 amino acids: CASSLEDNSYEQYF. CDR3 coding DNA: TGTGCCAGTAGTCTGGAGGACAACTCCTACGAGCAGTACTTC.

The chain is built from TRBV20-1 and TRBJ1-1; 9 bases map to TRBD1. This CDR3 comprises 13 residues. V was clipped by 4 bases and J by 5 bases; unmatched bases: 5. CDR1 DFQATT and CDR2 SNEGSKA come from the germline V gene (reference sequence). CDR3 in DNA: TGCAGTGCTAATAACAGGGGGCGGACTGAAGCTTTCTTT. Protein product: CSANNRGRTEAFF.

The chain couples TRBV5-1 to TRBJ1-1; 8 bases match TRBD1. After removal of 4 bases from V and 2 bases from J, the junction contained 13 bases not matched to a gene. The CDR3 has 17 residues. CDR1 is SGHRS, CDR2 YFSETQ, per germline. CDR3 in DNA: TGCGCCAGCAGCCTACCCCGGACAGGGCTGCCAAACACTGAAGCTTTCTTT. Its protein is CASSLPRTGLPNTEAFF.